Shown below are 15 T cell receptor beta chains from a single sample sequenced in a study of T cell repertoires in cytomegalovirus infection. Antigens of these TCRs are unknown. TCRdb itself ran the reads through MiXCR, one entry per CDR3 protein. Of about 900,000 distinct CDR3 sequences listed, 31% are singletons. Material: cultured CD8+ T cells from PBMCs, obtained from culture after CMV antigen stimulation. The receptors were sampled from a human donor in good health (CMV status not recorded). Some clones in this sample may be carry-over from other donors' samples.

This clonotype was detected a few times. The J gene is TRBJ2-1, the V gene TRBV2; D not resolved. CDR1 is SNHLY and CDR2 is FYNNEI in the germline V gene. The V gene lost 3 bases and the J gene lost 0 bases, with 9 bases spanning the gap. The CDR3 contains 15 residues. The CDR3 nucleotides are TGTGCCAGCAGTGACACCTTGAGCTCCTACAATGAGCAGTTCTTC. As protein: CASSDTLSSYNEQFF.

The chain employs TRBV4-1 and TRBJ1-2; maybe TRBD1 (6 bases). Germline CDR1 MGHRA, CDR2 YSYEKL. The CDR3 loop spans 14 amino acids. Trimming shortened V by 1 base and J by 6 bases, and 12 bases separated the two germline ends. This CDR3 reads CASSQGRGADGYTF. CDR3 sequence (DNA): TGCGCCAGCAGCCAAGGCAGGGGAGCGGATGGCTACACCTTC.

The chain employs TRBV20-1 and TRBJ2-1; D not resolved. The CDR3 consists of 12 residues. Deletions cut 6 bases from V and 1 base from J, with 7 bases between. The germline gives CDR1 DFQATT, CDR2 SNEGSKA (reference sequence). The DNA for the CDR3 is TGCAGTGCCCCGTTTTCCTACAATGAGCAGTTCTTC. Amino acid sequence: CSAPFSYNEQFF.

This clonotype has ten or more counts. V usage is TRBV7-6 and J usage is TRBJ2-2, with D uncertain. Germline V CDR1 and CDR2: SGHVS, FNYEAQ. CDR3 size: 18 residues. V was clipped by 1 base and J by 4 bases, with 19 bases between them. CDR3 bases: TGTGCCAGCAGCTTAGAGATCGTCCCTCGACCCAGCACCGGGGAGCTGTTTTTT. This sequence encodes CASSLEIVPRPSTGELFF.

The chain is built from TRBV27 and TRBJ1-2; TRBD1 might be the D (6 bases). Germline V CDR1 and CDR2: MNHEY, SMNVEV (reference sequence). This CDR3 has 15 residues. V was pared by 6 bases and J by 4 bases, with 18 bases between. The CDR3, as DNA: TGTGCCAGCAGCATATTGGCCGGGGGCTTCTATGGCTACACCTTC. This encodes CASSILAGGFYGYTF.

The genes are TRBV19 and TRBJ2-1; TRBD1 aligns across 8 bases. There are 14 residues in the CDR3. Germline-derived CDR1 and CDR2 are LNHDA and SQIVND (reference sequence). V shed 5 bases and J 7 bases; nucleotides not matched to a gene: 7. The CDR3 coding sequence is TGTGCCAGTAGTGACAGGGGCCTCCGGAATGAGCAGTTCTTC. Translated: CASSDRGLRNEQFF.

This chain joins TRBV3-1 and TRBJ1-2; D is perhaps TRBD1 (5 bases). Germline V lookup: CDR1 LGHDT, CDR2 YNNKEL (reference sequence). V was trimmed by 0 bases and J by 8 bases, leaving 13 bases between them. The CDR3 sequence is 14 residues long. The CDR3 DNA reads TGTGCCAGCAGCCAAGAAGGGACCCGGGACGGCTACACCTTC. Protein sequence: CASSQEGTRDGYTF. Looking up the rest from reference TRBV3-1 and TRBJ1-2 gives the full variable domain: DTAVSQTPKYLVTQMGNDKSIKCEQNLGHDTMYWYKQDSKKFLKIMFSYNNKELIINETVPNRFSPKSPDKAHLNLHINSLELGDSAVYFCASSQEGTRDGYTFGSGTRLTVV.

This chain connects TRBV7-8 to TRBJ1-6; TRBD1 matches at 8 bases. The length of the CDR3 is 20 residues. V trimming: 4 bases; J trimming: 7 bases; junction bases outside the gene matches: 21. In germline, CDR1 is SGHVS, CDR2 FQNEAQ. CDR3 in amino acids: CASSSWRTARQGRLNSPLHF. The CDR3 region has the DNA TGTGCCAGCAGCTCTTGGAGAACGGCTCGACAGGGGCGGTTGAATTCACCCCTCCACTTT.

The CDR3 DNA reads TGTGCCAGCAGCTACTCCGGGACAGGGGTCTACGAGCAGTACTTC. Residues: CASSYSGTGVYEQYF. V is TRBV7-8 and J is TRBJ2-7; 10 nucleotides match TRBD1. This CDR3 has 15 residues. Germline trimming cut 4 bases from V and 3 bases from J; bases unmatched to any gene: 6. Germline V gene lookup returns CDR1 SGHVS and CDR2 FQNEAQ.

The gene calls are TRBV24-1 and TRBJ2-1; unclear D gene. Germline loops: CDR1 KGHDR, CDR2 SFDVKD. Trimming pared 4 bases from V and 4 bases from J, leaving 19 bases between. The CDR3 has 17 amino acids. CDR3 region: CATSDTRENPLYNEQFF. CDR3 nucleotide sequence: TGTGCCACCAGTGACACAAGAGAGAACCCCCTTTACAATGAGCAGTTCTTC.

This clonotype was counted only a few times. This chain links TRBV19 with TRBJ2-1, with D possibly being TRBD1 or TRBD2 (5 bases each). Germline CDR1 is LNHDA and CDR2 is SQIVND (reference sequence). Trimming cost V 1 base and J 4 bases, with 11 bases left between them. The CDR3 contains 15 residues. The CDR3 region has the DNA TGTGCCAGTAGTATAGGAGGGACGGGTTACAATGAGCAGTTCTTC. It codes for CASSIGGTGYNEQFF.

This clonotype was detected only a few times. This sequence joins TRBV19 and TRBJ1-2; 7 bases line up with TRBD1. Germline CDR1 LNHDA, CDR2 SQIVND (reference sequence). After removal of 8 bases from V and 3 bases from J, the junction contained 18 bases not matched to a gene. This CDR3 spans 17 amino acids. The CDR3: CASQGVDQERPDYGYTF. DNA of the CDR3: TGTGCCAGTCAGGGGGTAGATCAGGAGAGACCTGACTATGGCTACACCTTC.

The chain joins TRBV20-1 to TRBJ2-1; 10 bases fit TRBD2. The CDR3 is 13 residues long. Germline CDR1 is DFQATT and CDR2 is SNEGSKA (reference sequence). The CDR3 loop is CSSLPAGGAEQFF. Written as DNA, the CDR3 is TGCAGCTCCCTCCCAGCGGGGGGGGCTGAGCAGTTCTTC.

The chain combines TRBV20-1 with TRBJ2-7; weak D call: TRBD1 (6 bases). Trimming cost V 0 bases and J 2 bases, with 20 bases left between them. The CDR3 loop spans 17 amino acids. Germline V gene lookup returns CDR1 DFQATT and CDR2 SNEGSKA (reference sequence). CDR3 DNA sequence: TGCAGTGCTAGAGATCAAGTCAGGGGCCGATCCCCCTACGAGCAGTACGTC. Protein sequence: CSARDQVRGRSPYEQYV.

The sample holds many counts of this clonotype. The CDR3 nucleotides read TGTGCCAGCAGTTCACCGGGACAGGGGACCGGGGAGCTGTTTTTT. This codes for CASSSPGQGTGELFF. The gene calls are TRBV11-3 and TRBJ2-2; 10 nucleotides line up with TRBD1. CDR1 and CDR2 from the germline V gene are SGHNT and YENEEA. The CDR3 consists of 15 residues. After removal of 6 bases from V and 5 bases from J, the junction contained 6 bases not matched to a gene.